This TCR beta chain derives from a study of OX40 agonist ivuxolimab in advanced cancers. The CDR3 has 13 residues. Unmatched junction bases numbered 2, after V lost 3 bases and J lost 5 bases. The germline CDR1 and CDR2 sequences are MNHNS and SASEGT. Libraries were prepared by immunoSEQ multiplex PCR; TCRdb keeps only in-frame clonotypes and omits some of them. The table has around 90,000 clones, about 87% seen once; the top ten hold roughly 4%. This clonotype was sampled from an adult with an advanced solid tumor such as melanoma, head and neck, liver or kidney cancer. This chain uses TRBV6-1 with TRBJ2-7, with TRBD1 identical over 9 bases. The source material was CD4+ or CD8+ T cells sorted from blood, sampled in a trial of the OX40 agonist ivuxolimab. CDR3 sequence (DNA): TGTGCCAGCAGTGAGGACAGGGGTGACGAGCAGTACTTC. Translating gives CASSEDRGDEQYF.